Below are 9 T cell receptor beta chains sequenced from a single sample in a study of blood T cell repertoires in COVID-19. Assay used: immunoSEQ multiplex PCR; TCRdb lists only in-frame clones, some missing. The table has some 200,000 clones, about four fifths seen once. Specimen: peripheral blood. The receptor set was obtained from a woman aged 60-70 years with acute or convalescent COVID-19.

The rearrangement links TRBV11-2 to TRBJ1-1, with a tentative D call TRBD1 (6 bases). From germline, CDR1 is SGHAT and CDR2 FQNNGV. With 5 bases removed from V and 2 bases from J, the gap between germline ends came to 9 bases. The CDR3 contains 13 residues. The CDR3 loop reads CASSPGTNTEAFF. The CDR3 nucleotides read TGTGCCAGCAGCCCCGGGACAAACACTGAAGCTTTCTTT.

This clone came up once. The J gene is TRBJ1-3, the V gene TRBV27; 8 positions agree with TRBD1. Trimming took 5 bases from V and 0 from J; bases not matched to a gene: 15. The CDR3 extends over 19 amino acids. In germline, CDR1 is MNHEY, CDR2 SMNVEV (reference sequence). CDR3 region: CASSPTGGTINYSGNTIYF. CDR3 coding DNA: TGTGCCAGCAGTCCAACAGGGGGTACAATCAATTACTCTGGAAACACCATATATTTT.

CDR3: CASSPTGGAADTQYF. The CDR3 DNA is TGTGCCAGCAGCCCGACAGGGGGCGCAGCAGATACGCAGTATTTT. V usage is TRBV7-3 and J usage is TRBJ2-3; 10 nucleotides agree with TRBD1. The CDR3 loop spans 15 amino acids. CDR1 and CDR2 from the germline V gene are SGHTA and FQGTGA. The trim removed 5 bases at V and 4 bases at J, leaving 6 bases unmatched.

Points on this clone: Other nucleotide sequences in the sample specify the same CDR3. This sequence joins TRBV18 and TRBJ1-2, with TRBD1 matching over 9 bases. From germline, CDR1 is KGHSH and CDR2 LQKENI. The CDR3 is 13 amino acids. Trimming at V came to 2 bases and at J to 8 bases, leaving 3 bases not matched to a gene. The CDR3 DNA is TGTGCCAGCTCACCAAGGACAGGGGAAGGCTACACCTTC. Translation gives CASSPRTGEGYTF. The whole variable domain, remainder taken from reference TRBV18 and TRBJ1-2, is NAGVMQNPRHLVRRRGQEARLRCSPMKGHSHVYWYRQLPEEGLKFMVYLQKENIIDESGMPKERFSAEFPKEGPSILRIQQVVRGDSAAYFCASSPRTGEGYTFGSGTRLTVV.

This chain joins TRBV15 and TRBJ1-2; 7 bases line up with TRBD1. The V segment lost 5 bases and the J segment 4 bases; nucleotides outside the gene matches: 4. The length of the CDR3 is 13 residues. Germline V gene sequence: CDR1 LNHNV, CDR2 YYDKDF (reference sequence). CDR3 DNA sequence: TGTGCCACCAGCCTGGACAGGACCTATGGCTACACCTTC. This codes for CATSLDRTYGYTF.

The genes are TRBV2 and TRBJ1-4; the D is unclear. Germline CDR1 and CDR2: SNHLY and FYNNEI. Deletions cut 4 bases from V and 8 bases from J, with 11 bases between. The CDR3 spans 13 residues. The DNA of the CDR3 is TGTGCCAGCAGTGGGCCAGCGGGGGAAAAACTGTTTTTT. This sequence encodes CASSGPAGEKLFF.

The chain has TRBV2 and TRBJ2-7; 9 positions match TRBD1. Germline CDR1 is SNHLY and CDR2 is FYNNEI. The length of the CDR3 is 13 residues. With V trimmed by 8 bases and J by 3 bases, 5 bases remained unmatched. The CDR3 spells CASGRTGDYEQYF. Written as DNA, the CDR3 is TGTGCCAGCGGAAGGACAGGGGACTACGAGCAGTACTTC.

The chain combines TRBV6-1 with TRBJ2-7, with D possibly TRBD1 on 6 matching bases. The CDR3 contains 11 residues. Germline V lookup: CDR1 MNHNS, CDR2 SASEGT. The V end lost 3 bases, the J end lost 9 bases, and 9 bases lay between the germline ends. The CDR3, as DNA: TGTGCCAGCAGTGAGGGACAAGTGCAGTACTTC. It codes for CASSEGQVQYF.

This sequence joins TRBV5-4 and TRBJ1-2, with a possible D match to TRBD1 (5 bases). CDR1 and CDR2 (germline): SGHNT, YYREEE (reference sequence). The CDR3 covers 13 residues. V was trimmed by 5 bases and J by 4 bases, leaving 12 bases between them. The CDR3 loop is CASSPDRSYGYTF. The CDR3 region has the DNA TGTGCCAGCAGTCCAGACAGAAGCTATGGCTACACCTTC.